This TCR beta chain was identified during a study of cytomegalovirus exposure and HLA in healthy donors. The overall study: Early on, a data release was issued that held roughly 80 million unique TCRs from HLA-typed donors. Study-level points and caveats: In a later analysis, compared with equally common non-associated chains, HLA-associated beta chains were more expanded. An observed cluster of highly shared sequence variants was recorded as a likely sequencing artifact.

It was with 60 Vbeta and 13 Jbeta primers that the PCR ran. Repertoires were generated with immunoSEQ multiplex PCR, while TCRdb's copy carries only in-frame clones and drops some. In the table there are some 190,000 clones, around 87% of which are singletons. Comments on this clone: Antigen specificity is unknown.

Germline CDR1 SGDLS, CDR2 YYNGEE. CDR3 size: 13 residues. Trimming removed 2 bases at V and 2 bases at J, with 7 bases between. The chain joins TRBV9 to TRBJ1-1; D gene ambiguous. This TCR was sampled from a woman aged 18-30 years in good health and CMV-seronegative. Material: PBMCs. The CDR3 nucleotides are TGTGCCAGCAGCGTTAGTAGAAACACTGAAGCTTTCTTT. This gives the protein CASSVSRNTEAFF.